The T cell receptor (beta chain) under discussion was sequenced for a study of blood T cell repertoires in COVID-19. The wider study: The study drew acute and convalescent COVID-19 samples from the United States, Italy and Spain.

Assay: immunoSEQ multiplex PCR; the TCRdb copy retains only in-frame clones and omits some. The sample holds 150,000 to 200,000 clones, around nine tenths seen once. The sequencing sample was made of peripheral blood. This receptor was obtained from a man aged 18 to 30 with active or convalescent COVID-19.

The CDR3 region is CASSDGGAAGYNEQFF. DNA for the CDR3: TGTGCCAGTAGTGACGGGGGGGCAGCGGGTTACAATGAGCAGTTCTTC. The chain carries TRBV19 and TRBJ2-1, with 8 bases identical to TRBD2. Per the germline V gene, CDR1 is LNHDA and CDR2 is SQIVND (reference sequence). CDR3 size: 16 residues. V gave up 5 bases and J gave up 4 bases; unmatched junction bases: 10. Full variable domain (missing parts from reference TRBV19 and TRBJ2-1): DGGITQSPKYLFRKEGQNVTLSCEQNLNHDAMYWYRQDPGQGLRLIYYSQIVNDFQKGDIAEGYSVSREKKESFPLTVTSAQKNPTAFYLCASSDGGAAGYNEQFFGPGTRLTVL.